This TCR beta chain was identified in a study of T cells after yellow fever vaccination. Findings of the study overall: Just a small share of clonotypes turned up in the CD4 compartment as well as the CD8 compartment. Within FACS-sorted repertoires, abundant clonotypes contaminating from the bulk population could be present.

One entry per CDR3 protein, called by TCRdb with MiXCR from the 5' RACE reads. The sample lists 200,000 to 300,000 distinct CDR3 sequences; 10% to 15% were seen once. This clonotype was found a few times. Its target is not known. This CDR3 is 15 amino acids long. The junction had 4 bases not matched to a gene; V was cut back by 1 base and J by 2 bases. Per germline, CDR1 SEHNR and CDR2 FQNEAQ (reference sequence). Sequences were derived from CD4+ T cells sorted from PBMCs, sampled 45 days after the yellow fever booster vaccination. The clonotype originates from a young man who received the YFV17D yellow fever vaccine. The gene calls are TRBV7-9 and TRBJ2-5; 7 nucleotides align to TRBD1. In nucleotides, the CDR3 is TGTGCCAGCAGCTTAGTGGGACAGTCACAAGAGACCCAGTACTTC. This translates into CASSLVGQSQETQYF.